This record looks at one TCR beta chain sequence and its context. In terms of age and location, participants ranged from about 18 to 90 years and lived in about 25 US areas. This sample was included in a study of blood T cell repertoires in COVID-19. V was cut by 4 bases and J by 8 bases, with 9 bases left in between. Per the germline V gene, CDR1 is LNHDA and CDR2 is SQIVND (reference sequence). The CDR3 covers 12 residues. This table comes from immunoSEQ multiplex PCR, and its TCRdb copy is limited to in-frame clones, with some not included. The sample yields hundreds of thousands of clones, around 85% seen once.

The genes are TRBV19 and TRBJ2-1; maybe TRBD2 (5 bases). The sequence was collected from a woman aged 40 to 49 with acute COVID-19. Sequences were obtained from PBMCs or T cells enriched from blood (not recorded which). The CDR3: CASSTWTHEQFF. The CDR3 bases are TGTGCCAGTAGTACATGGACTCATGAGCAGTTCTTC.